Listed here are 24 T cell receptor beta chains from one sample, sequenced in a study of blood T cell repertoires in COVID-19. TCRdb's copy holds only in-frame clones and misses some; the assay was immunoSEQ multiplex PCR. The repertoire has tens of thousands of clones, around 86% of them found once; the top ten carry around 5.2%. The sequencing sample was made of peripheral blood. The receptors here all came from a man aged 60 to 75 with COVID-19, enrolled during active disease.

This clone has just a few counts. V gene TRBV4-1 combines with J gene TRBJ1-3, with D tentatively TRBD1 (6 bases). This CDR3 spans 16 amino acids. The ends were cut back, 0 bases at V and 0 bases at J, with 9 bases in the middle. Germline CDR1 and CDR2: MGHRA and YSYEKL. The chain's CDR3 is CASSQDRGNSGNTIYF. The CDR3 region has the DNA TGCGCCAGCAGCCAAGACAGGGGAAACTCTGGAAACACCATATATTTT.

The CDR3 region is CASSELTGSYNSPLHF. In DNA, the CDR3 is TGTGCCAGCAGTGAATTAACCGGGAGCTATAATTCACCCCTCCACTTT. The chain uses TRBV2 and TRBJ1-6, with D unclear. This CDR3 has 16 amino acids. With 2 bases removed from V and 3 bases from J, the gap between germline ends came to 11 bases. Germline assignment: CDR1 SNHLY and CDR2 FYNNEI.

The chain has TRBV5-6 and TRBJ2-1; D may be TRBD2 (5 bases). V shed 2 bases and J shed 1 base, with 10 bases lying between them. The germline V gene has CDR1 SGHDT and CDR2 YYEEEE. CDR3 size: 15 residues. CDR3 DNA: TGTGCCAGCAGCTTCAACGGGAAGTCCTACAATGAGCAGTTCTTC. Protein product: CASSFNGKSYNEQFF. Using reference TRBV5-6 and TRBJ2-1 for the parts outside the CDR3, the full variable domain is DAGVTQSPTHLIKTRGQQVTLRCSPKSGHDTVSWYQQALGQGPQFIFQYYEEEERQRGNFPDRFSGHQFPNYSSELNVNALLLGDSALYLCASSFNGKSYNEQFFGPGTRLTVL.

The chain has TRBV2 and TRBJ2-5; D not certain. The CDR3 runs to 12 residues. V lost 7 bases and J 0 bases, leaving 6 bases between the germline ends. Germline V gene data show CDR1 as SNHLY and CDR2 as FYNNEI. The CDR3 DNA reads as TGTGCCAGCACCGAGTACCAAGAGACCCAGTACTTC. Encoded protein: CASTEYQETQYF.

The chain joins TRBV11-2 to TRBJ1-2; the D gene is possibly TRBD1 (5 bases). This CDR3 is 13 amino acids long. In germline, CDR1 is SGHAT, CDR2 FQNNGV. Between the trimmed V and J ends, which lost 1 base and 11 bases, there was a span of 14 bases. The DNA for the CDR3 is TGTGCCAGCAGCTTAGGGAGGGGACTCCGATACACCTTC. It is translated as CASSLGRGLRYTF.

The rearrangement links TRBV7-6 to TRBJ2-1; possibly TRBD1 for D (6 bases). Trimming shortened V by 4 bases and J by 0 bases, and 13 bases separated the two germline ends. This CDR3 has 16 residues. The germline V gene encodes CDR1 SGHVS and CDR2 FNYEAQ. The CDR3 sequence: CASSSPRGGSYNEQFF. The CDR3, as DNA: TGTGCCAGCAGCTCCCCCAGGGGCGGCTCCTACAATGAGCAGTTCTTC.

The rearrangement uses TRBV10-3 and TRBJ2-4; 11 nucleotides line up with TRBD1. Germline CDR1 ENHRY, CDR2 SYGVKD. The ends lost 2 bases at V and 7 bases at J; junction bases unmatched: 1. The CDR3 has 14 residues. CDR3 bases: TGTGCCATCAGTGAGGGGGACAGGGGGAACATTCAGTACTTC. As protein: CAISEGDRGNIQYF.

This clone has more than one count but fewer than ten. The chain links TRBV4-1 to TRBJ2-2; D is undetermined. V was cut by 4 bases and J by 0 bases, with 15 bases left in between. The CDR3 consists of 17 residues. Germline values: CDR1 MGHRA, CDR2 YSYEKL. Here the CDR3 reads CASSLSRVKTNTGELFF. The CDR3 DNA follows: TGCGCCAGCAGCCTAAGTCGGGTTAAAACGAACACCGGGGAGCTGTTTTTT.

The chain's CDR3 is CASSLPPGQGAHEQFF. The CDR3 DNA reads TGTGCCAGCAGTTTGCCGCCGGGACAGGGGGCCCATGAGCAGTTCTTC. The chain links TRBV28 to TRBJ2-1; 12 positions agree with TRBD1. The germline V gene has CDR1 MDHEN and CDR2 SYDVKM. Unmatched junction bases numbered 8, after V lost 3 bases and J lost 8 bases. The CDR3 consists of 16 residues.

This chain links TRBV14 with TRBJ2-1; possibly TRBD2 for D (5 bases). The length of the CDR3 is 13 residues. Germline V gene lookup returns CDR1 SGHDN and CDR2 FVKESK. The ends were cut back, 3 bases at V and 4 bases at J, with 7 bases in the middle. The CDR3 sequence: CASSQRTYNEQFF. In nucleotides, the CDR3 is TGTGCCAGCAGCCAGCGGACTTACAATGAGCAGTTCTTC.

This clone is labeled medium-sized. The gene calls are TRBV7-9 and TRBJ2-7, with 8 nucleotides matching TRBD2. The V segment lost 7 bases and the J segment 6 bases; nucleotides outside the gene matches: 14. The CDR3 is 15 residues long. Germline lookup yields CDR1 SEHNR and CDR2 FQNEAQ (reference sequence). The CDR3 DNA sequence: TGTGCCAGCACCGGAGCGGCGGGGCTAGCGGGCGAGCAGTACTTC. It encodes CASTGAAGLAGEQYF.

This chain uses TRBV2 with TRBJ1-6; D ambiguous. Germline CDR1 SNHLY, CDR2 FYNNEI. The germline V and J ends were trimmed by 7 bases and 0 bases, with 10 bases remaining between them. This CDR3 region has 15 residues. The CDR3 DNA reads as TGTGCCAGCAATCGACGGAGCTCCTATAATTCACCCCTCCACTTT. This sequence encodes CASNRRSSYNSPLHF.

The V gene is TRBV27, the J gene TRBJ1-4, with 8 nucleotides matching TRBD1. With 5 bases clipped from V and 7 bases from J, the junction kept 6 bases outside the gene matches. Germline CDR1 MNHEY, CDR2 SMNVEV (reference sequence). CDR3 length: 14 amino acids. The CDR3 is CASSATGEREKLFF. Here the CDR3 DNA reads TGTGCCAGCAGTGCGACAGGGGAGCGTGAAAAACTGTTTTTT.

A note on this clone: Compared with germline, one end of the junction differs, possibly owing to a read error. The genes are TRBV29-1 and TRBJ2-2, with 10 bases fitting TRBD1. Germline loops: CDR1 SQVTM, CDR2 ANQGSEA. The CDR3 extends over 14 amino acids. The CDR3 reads CSVEDRGLTGELFF. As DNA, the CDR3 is TGCAGCGTGGAAGACAGGGGGCTTACCGGGGAGCTGTTTTTT.

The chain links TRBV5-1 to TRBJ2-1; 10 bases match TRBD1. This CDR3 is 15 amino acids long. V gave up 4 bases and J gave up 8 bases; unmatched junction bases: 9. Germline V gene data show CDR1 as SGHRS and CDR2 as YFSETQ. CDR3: CASSPTGGAEDEQFF. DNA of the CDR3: TGCGCCAGCAGCCCGACAGGGGGCGCCGAGGATGAGCAGTTCTTC.

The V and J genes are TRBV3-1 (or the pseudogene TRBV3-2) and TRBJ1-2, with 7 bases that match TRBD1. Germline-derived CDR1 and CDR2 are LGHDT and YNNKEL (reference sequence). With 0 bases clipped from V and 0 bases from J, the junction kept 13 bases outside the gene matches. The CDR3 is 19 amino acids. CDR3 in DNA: TGTGCCAGCAGCCAAGAGGGATTGGGGACAGAGCAAGCTAACTATGGCTACACCTTC. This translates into CASSQEGLGTEQANYGYTF.

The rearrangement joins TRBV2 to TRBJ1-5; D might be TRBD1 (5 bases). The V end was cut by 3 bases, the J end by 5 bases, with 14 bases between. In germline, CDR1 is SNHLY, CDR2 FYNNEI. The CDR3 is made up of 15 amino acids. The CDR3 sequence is CASSEGRIDDQPQHF. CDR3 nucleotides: TGTGCCAGCAGTGAGGGGCGGATTGACGATCAGCCCCAGCATTTT. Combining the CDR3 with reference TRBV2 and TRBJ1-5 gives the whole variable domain EPEVTQTPSHQVTQMGQEVILRCVPISNHLYFYWYRQILGQKVEFLVSFYNNEISEKSEIFDDQFSVERPDGSNFTLKIRSTKLEDSAMYFCASSEGRIDDQPQHFGDGTRLSIL.

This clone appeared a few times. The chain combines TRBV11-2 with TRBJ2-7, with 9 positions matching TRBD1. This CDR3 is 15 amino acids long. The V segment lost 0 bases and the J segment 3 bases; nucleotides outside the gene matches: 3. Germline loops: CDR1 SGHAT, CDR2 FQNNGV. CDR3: CASSLEGQGYYEQYF. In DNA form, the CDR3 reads TGTGCCAGCAGCTTAGAGGGACAGGGCTACTACGAGCAGTACTTC.

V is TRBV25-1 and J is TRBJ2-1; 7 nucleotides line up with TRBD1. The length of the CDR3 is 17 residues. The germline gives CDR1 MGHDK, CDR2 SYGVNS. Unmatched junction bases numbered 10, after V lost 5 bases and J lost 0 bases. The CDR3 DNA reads TGTGCCAGCAGTACGCGACGACAGGGCCTCTCCTACAATGAGCAGTTCTTC. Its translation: CASSTRRQGLSYNEQFF.

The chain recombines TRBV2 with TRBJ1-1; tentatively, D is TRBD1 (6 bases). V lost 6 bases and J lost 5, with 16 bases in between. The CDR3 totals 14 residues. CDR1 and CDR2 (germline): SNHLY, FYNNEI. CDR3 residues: CASSGGGGLTEAFF. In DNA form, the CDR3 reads TGTGCCAGCAGCGGCGGGGGGGGCTTGACTGAAGCTTTCTTT.

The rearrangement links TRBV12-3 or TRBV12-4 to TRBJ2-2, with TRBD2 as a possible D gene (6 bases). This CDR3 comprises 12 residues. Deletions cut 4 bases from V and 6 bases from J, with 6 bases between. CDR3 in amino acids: CASSSSAGELFF. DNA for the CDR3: TGTGCCAGCAGTTCTAGCGCCGGGGAGCTGTTTTTT.

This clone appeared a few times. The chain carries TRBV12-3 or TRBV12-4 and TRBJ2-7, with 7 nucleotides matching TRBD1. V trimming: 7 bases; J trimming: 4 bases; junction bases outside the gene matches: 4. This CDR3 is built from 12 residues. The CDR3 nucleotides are TGTGCCAGCAATTCAGGGGGATACGAGCAGTACTTC. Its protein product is CASNSGGYEQYF.

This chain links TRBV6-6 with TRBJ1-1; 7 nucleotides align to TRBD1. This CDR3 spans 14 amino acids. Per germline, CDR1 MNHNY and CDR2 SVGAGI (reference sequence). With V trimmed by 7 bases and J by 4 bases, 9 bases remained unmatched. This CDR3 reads CASIKGTAITEAFF. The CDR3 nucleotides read TGTGCCAGCATTAAAGGGACAGCCATCACTGAAGCTTTCTTT.

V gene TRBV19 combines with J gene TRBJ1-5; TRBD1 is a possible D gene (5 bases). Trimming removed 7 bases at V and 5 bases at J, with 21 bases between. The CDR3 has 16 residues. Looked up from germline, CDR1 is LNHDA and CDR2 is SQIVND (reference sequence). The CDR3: CASIPRGAQDYQPQHF. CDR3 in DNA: TGTGCCAGTATCCCAAGGGGCGCACAGGATTATCAGCCCCAGCATTTT.